Listed below are T cell receptor beta chains from one sample, sequenced in a study of metastatic and nonmetastatic thyroid tumors. TCRdb redid the clone calls on the PCR reads using MiXCR. The sample has 21,000 or so clones; around 12% are singletons. Material for sequencing was blood. The source is a female donor with papillary thyroid cancer or a benign thyroid nodule (not recorded which). Some clones in this sample may be carry-over from other donors' samples. Both conserved end residues are part of each CDR3. The order of the fields is CDR3 protein, V gene, J gene.

CATSRSSGANVLTF	TRBV15	TRBJ2-6
CASTAVGPPLPECTDTQYF	TRBV27	TRBJ2-3
CASSPLSRRNNEQFF	TRBV6-2/TRBV6-3	TRBJ2-1
CASSRAWSPSSYGYTF	TRBV11-2	TRBJ1-2
CASSSTRGYEQYF	TRBV5-4	TRBJ2-7
CASSLSTGPDTQYF	TRBV18	TRBJ2-3
CASSLMGFEQYF	TRBV7-9	TRBJ2-7
CASSLLRQGADKLFF	TRBV27	TRBJ1-4
CASSSDRANYGYTF	TRBV5-1	TRBJ1-2
CSAGHGGWGNQPQHF	TRBV20-1	TRBJ1-5
CASSPPGGRGGYTF	TRBV4-3	TRBJ1-2
CTSILGGQQPQHF	TRBV2	TRBJ1-5
CASSRVAGGPGNTQYF	TRBV27	TRBJ2-3
CASSSTGTGIYGYTF	TRBV28	TRBJ1-2
CASSSRGEGPQADGYTF	TRBV11-1	TRBJ1-2
CASSLYHRDYEQYF	TRBV28	TRBJ2-7
CASSVGQDLYGYTF	TRBV5-1	TRBJ1-2
CASSLQGARADTQYF	TRBV5-1	TRBJ2-3
CASNLGTNTEAFF	TRBV2	TRBJ1-1
CARSADPGPTHLYGYTF	TRBV6-4	TRBJ1-2
CASSYAQGGVTEAFF	TRBV6-2/TRBV6-3	TRBJ1-1
CASSLSGGYNSPLHF	TRBV7-3	TRBJ1-6
CASSSEYRSAGGYTF	TRBV6-1	TRBJ1-2
CASSTGGRLNEKLFF	TRBV19	TRBJ1-4
CASRRGTDLGANTGELFF	TRBV19	TRBJ2-2
CAFYPGVVVGTIYF	TRBV6-4	TRBJ1-3
CASINGVNEQFF	TRBV28	TRBJ2-1
CASSNTGGHIREQFF	TRBV19	TRBJ2-1
CASSPSGQGRAAFF	TRBV2	TRBJ1-1
CASSLDPGDTQYF	TRBV7-2	TRBJ2-3
CASSFSSGTSYEQYF	TRBV7-2	TRBJ2-7
CASSQEFPLTVNEQFF	TRBV4-1	TRBJ2-1
CASSEQCLNGSGETQYF	TRBV25-1	TRBJ2-5
CATRDRAKNIQYF	TRBV5-4	TRBJ2-4
CSVVGGLAGAHWLDTQYF	TRBV29-1	TRBJ2-3
CSAGRPYGVYTF	TRBV29-1	TRBJ1-2
CASSSLAGSSYNEQFF	TRBV5-4	TRBJ2-1
CASSLAGIMGTEAFF	TRBV5-6	TRBJ1-1
CASSTRGERDSYEQYF	TRBV11-1	TRBJ2-7
CASLGMGRGMGTEAFF	TRBV12-3/TRBV12-4	TRBJ1-1
CASTDLGTGRVNEQFF	TRBV6-1	TRBJ2-1